This TCR beta chain was retrieved from a study of CD8+CD57+ T cells in acquired aplastic anemia. Per the germline V gene, CDR1 is SGHTS and CDR2 is YDEGEE. The CDR3 contains 13 residues. V lost 4 bases and J lost 6, with 11 bases in between. The TCR beta profiling, which covered VDJ combination and CDR3 sequence, was carried out using genomic DNA as the template. TCRdb redid the calling of the reads with MiXCR, one entry per CDR3 protein. The table includes 200,000 to 300,000 distinct CDR3 sequences, 70% to 85% detected once. Sequencing involved patients with CD8+CD57+ cell expansion previously shown by flow cytometry.

This chain joins TRBV5-8 and TRBJ1-5; no clear D. Sequenced input: sorted CD4+, CD8+, or CD8+CD57+ T cells (not recorded which) from PBMCs. This TCR was recovered from a human donor with aplastic anemia. CDR3 sequence: CASSLNMTQPQHF. DNA of the CDR3: TGTGCCAGCAGCCTTAACATGACTCAGCCCCAGCATTTT.